One sample yielded the 9 T cell receptor beta chains listed below, sequenced in a study of blood T cell repertoires in COVID-19. Data came from immunoSEQ multiplex PCR; TCRdb stores just in-frame clones and leaves some out. The sample comprises about 220,000 clones, approximately 83% of which are singletons, and around 2.3% rests with the top ten. The sequencing input was peripheral blood. These receptors all stem from a middle-aged woman with active or convalescent COVID-19.

The chain uses TRBV19 and TRBJ2-6, with D tentatively TRBD1 (6 bases). With 6 bases removed from V and 0 bases from J, the gap between germline ends came to 12 bases. Germline CDR1 reads LNHDA; CDR2 reads SQIVND (reference sequence). The CDR3 totals 16 residues. The CDR3 DNA is TGTGCCAGTAGCCCGGACAGTTTCTCTGGGGCCAACGTCCTGACTTTC. Its translation: CASSPDSFSGANVLTF.

This chain links TRBV7-6 with TRBJ2-7, with TRBD2 matching 7 bases. V was pared by 3 bases and J by 0 bases, with 5 bases of the junction left unmatched. Germline CDR1 is SGHVS and CDR2 is FNYEAQ. This CDR3 comprises 15 residues. In DNA, the CDR3 is TGTGCCAGCAGCTTGGGGGGGTCAAACTCCTACGAGCAGTACTTC. Translation: CASSLGGSNSYEQYF.

The chain combines TRBV7-3 with TRBJ2-4; 9 nucleotides agree with TRBD1. The CDR3 sequence is 15 residues long. The V and J ends lost 6 bases and 8 bases, in that order; junction bases with no gene match: 11. Germline V CDR1 and CDR2: SGHTA, FQGTGA. The DNA of the CDR3 is TGTGCCAGCAGTTATACAGGGGGCGCGTCCCACATTCAGTACTTC. This encodes CASSYTGGASHIQYF.

The chain links TRBV3-1 (or the pseudogene TRBV3-2) to TRBJ2-7, with D perhaps matching TRBD1 (7 bases). The CDR3 has 14 amino acids. The ends were cut back, 4 bases at V and 2 bases at J, with 12 bases in the middle. Germline CDR1 LGHDT, CDR2 YNNKEL (reference sequence). Written as DNA, the CDR3 is TGTGCCAGCAGCCCCTGGAGGGGGCCCTACGAGCAGTACTTC. As protein: CASSPWRGPYEQYF.

This sequence joins TRBV5-1 and TRBJ2-2; D might be TRBD2 (5 bases). Germline V CDR1 and CDR2: SGHRS, YFSETQ. V shed 0 bases and J shed 3 bases, with 9 bases lying between them. CDR3 length: 15 amino acids. For the CDR3, the DNA is TGCGCCAGCAGCTTGGTGGACTGGGACACCGGGGAGCTGTTTTTT. This codes for CASSLVDWDTGELFF.

The chain employs TRBV24-1 and TRBJ2-1, with 11 positions matching TRBD2. Germline values: CDR1 KGHDR, CDR2 SFDVKD. Trimming at V came to 4 bases and at J to 3 bases, leaving 4 bases not matched to a gene. This CDR3 is built from 16 residues. Here the CDR3 DNA reads TGTGCCACCAGTGACCCGGGGACTAGCGGCTACAATGAGCAGTTCTTC. Its translation is CATSDPGTSGYNEQFF.

The chain uses TRBV28 and TRBJ2-4; D may be TRBD2 (6 bases). The CDR3 has 15 amino acids. Germline V lookup: CDR1 MDHEN, CDR2 SYDVKM. V lost 6 bases to trimming and J lost 0 bases, with 12 bases between them. The DNA for the CDR3 is TGTGCCAGCAGCCCCCCGGGACTAGCCAAAAACATTCAGTACTTC. Translating it yields CASSPPGLAKNIQYF.

J is TRBJ2-1 and V is TRBV6-5; 8 nucleotides line up with TRBD2. Germline trimming cut 7 bases from V and 8 bases from J; bases unmatched to any gene: 4. CDR1 is MNHEY and CDR2 is SVGAGI in the germline V gene. The CDR3 spans 12 residues. CDR3 sequence: CASTSGGDEQFF. The CDR3, as DNA: TGTGCCAGCACCTCGGGGGGGGATGAGCAGTTCTTC.

The V gene is TRBV6-2 or TRBV6-3, the J gene TRBJ2-1; D may be TRBD2 (5 bases). Trimming took off 0 bases at V and 4 bases at J, with 10 bases between the two ends. From germline, CDR1 is MNHEY and CDR2 SVGEGT. This CDR3 has 15 amino acids. In DNA form, the CDR3 reads TGTGCCAGCAGTTACTCTAGCGTCCTGTACAATGAGCAGTTCTTC. Amino acid sequence: CASSYSSVLYNEQFF.